Presented here are 3 T cell receptor beta chains from one specimen sequenced in a study of post-analysis software for immune sequencing data. The study, taken as a whole, reports: Higher frequency in patients than in controls was seen for roughly five TRBV segments, with TRBV5-6, TRBV5-1 and TRBV20-1 among them.

Unique-molecular-identifier-tagged TCR beta cDNA libraries were used. TCRdb analysed the PCR reads with MiXCR anew, one entry per CDR3 protein. The data show about 200,000 distinct CDR3 sequences, 29% seen once. The antigens these receptors bind are not known. Sequencing used blood. The source of these receptors is a girl under 18 with multiple sclerosis.

This rearrangement joins TRBV12-3 or TRBV12-4 to TRBJ1-5, with TRBD1 identical over 8 bases. This CDR3 contains 14 residues. Trimming at V came to 7 bases and at J to 2 bases, leaving 4 bases not matched to a gene. The CDR3 coding sequence is TGTGCCAGCACCCCGGGACAGGGCAATCAGCCCCAGCATTTT. It yields the protein CASTPGQGNQPQHF.

This clonotype was observed a handful of times. V is TRBV19 and J is TRBJ1-4; a weak D match, TRBD1 (5 bases). This CDR3 spans 15 amino acids. Per germline, CDR1 LNHDA and CDR2 SQIVND (reference sequence). V dropped 3 bases and J dropped 4 bases, with 12 bases sitting between them. Written as DNA, the CDR3 is TGTGCCAGTAGTATCGGGGGACGGAGTAATGAAAAACTGTTTTTT. Its translation is CASSIGGRSNEKLFF.

This clonotype showed up many times. CDR3 in amino acids: CASNSNSNQPQHF. DNA of the CDR3: TGTGCCAGCAATTCGAATAGCAATCAGCCCCAGCATTTT. The chain combines TRBV6-1 with TRBJ1-5; D not resolved. The V end lost 7 bases, the J end lost 0 bases, and 7 bases lay between the germline ends. Germline values: CDR1 MNHNS, CDR2 SASEGT. There are 13 residues in the CDR3.